This T cell receptor beta chain is from a study of blood T cell repertoires in COVID-19. Study at large: Specimens from acute and convalescent COVID-19 originated in the United States, Italy and Spain. T cells, B-cell-depleted T cells, or PBMCs supplied cDNA or gDNA.

The CDR3 spans 14 residues. V was shortened by 8 bases and J by 2 bases, with 13 bases between the two germline ends. The germline V gene has CDR1 GTSNPN and CDR2 SVGIG (reference sequence). Either two negative PCRs, clearance, or symptom resolution qualified Cohort 3 donors as recovered. Assay used: immunoSEQ multiplex PCR; TCRdb lists only in-frame clones, some missing. Found here are roughly 400,000 clones, around nine tenths of them singletons; the top ten hold roughly 9.4%. Material: PBMCs or T cells enriched from blood (not recorded which). The receptor was isolated from a woman between 50 and 59 years old who had recovered from COVID-19. The chain has TRBV30 and TRBJ2-6; perhaps TRBD1 as D (6 bases). CDR3 sequence reads: CAGLQGTGANVLTF. The DNA for the CDR3 is TGTGCCGGCCTACAGGGCACTGGGGCCAACGTCCTGACTTTC.